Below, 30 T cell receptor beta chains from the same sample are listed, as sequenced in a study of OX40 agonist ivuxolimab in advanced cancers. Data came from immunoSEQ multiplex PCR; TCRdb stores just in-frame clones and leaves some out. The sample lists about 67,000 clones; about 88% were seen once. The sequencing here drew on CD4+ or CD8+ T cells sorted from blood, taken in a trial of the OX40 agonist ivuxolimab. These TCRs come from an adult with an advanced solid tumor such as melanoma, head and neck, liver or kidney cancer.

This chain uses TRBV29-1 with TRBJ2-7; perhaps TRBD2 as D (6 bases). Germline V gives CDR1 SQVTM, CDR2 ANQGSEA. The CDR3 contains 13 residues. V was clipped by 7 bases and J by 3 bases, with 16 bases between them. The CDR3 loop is CSGGGTAVYEQYF. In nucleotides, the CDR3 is TGCAGCGGAGGCGGGACGGCTGTCTACGAGCAGTACTTC.

CDR3 residues: CASSLGFGTMNIQYF. The CDR3 nucleotides read TGCGCCAGCAGCCTCGGTTTCGGGACAATGAACATTCAGTACTTC. V gene TRBV4-1 combines with J gene TRBJ2-4, with TRBD1 as a possible D gene (6 bases). The V gene's germline CDR1 is MGHRA and CDR2 YSYEKL. Trimming shortened V by 4 bases and J by 7 bases, and 17 bases separated the two germline ends. The CDR3 is made up of 15 amino acids.

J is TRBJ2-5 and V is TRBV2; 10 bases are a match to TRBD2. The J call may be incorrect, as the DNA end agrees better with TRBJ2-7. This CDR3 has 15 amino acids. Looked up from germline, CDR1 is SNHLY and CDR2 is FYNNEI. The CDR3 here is CASTGGASGRYEQYF. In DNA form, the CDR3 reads TGTGCCAGCACCGGAGGGGCTAGCGGGAGATACGAGCAGTACTTC.

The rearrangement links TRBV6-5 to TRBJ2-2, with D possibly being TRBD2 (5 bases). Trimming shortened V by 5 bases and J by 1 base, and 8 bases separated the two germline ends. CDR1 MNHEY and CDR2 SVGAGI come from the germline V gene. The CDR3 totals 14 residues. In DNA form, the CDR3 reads TGTGCCAGCAGTGAGGGCAAGAACACCGGGGAGCTGTTTTTT. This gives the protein CASSEGKNTGELFF.

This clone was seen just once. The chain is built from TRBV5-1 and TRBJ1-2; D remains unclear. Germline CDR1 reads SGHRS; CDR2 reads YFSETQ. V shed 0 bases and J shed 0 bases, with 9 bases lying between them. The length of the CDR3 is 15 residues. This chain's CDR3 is CASSLAPAANYGYTF. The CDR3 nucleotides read TGCGCCAGCAGCTTGGCCCCCGCAGCTAACTATGGCTACACCTTC.

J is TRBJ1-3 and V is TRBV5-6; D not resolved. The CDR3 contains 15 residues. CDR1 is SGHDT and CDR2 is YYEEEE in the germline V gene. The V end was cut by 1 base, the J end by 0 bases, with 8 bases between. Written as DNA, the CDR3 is TGTGCCAGCAGCTTGTACAGAAACTCTGGAAACACCATATATTTT. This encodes CASSLYRNSGNTIYF.

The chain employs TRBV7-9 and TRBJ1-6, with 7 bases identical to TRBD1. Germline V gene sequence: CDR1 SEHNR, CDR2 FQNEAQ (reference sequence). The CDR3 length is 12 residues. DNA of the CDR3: TGTGCTCAGGGGGAATTTAATTCACCCCTCCACTTT. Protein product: CAQGEFNSPLHF.

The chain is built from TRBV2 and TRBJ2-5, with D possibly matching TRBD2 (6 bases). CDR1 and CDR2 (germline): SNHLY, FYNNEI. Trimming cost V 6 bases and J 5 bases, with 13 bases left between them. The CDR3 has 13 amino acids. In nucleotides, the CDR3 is TGTGCCAGCAGCCTCGGACTATCGGAGACCCAGTACTTC. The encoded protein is CASSLGLSETQYF.

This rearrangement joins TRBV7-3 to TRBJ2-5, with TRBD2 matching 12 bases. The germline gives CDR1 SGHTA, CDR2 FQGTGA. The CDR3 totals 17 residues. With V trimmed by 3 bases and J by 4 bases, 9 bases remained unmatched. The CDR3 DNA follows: TGTGCCAGCAGCTTGGGTTCTAGCGGGAGGGCCGGAGAGACCCAGTACTTC. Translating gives CASSLGSSGRAGETQYF.

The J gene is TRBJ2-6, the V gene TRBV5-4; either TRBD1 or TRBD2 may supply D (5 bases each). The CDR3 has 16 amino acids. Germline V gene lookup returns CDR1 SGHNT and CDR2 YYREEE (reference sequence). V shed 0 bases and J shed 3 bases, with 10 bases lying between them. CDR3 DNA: TGTGCCAGCAGCTTGGAGGCAGGGAGTGGGGCCAACGTCCTGACTTTC. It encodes CASSLEAGSGANVLTF.

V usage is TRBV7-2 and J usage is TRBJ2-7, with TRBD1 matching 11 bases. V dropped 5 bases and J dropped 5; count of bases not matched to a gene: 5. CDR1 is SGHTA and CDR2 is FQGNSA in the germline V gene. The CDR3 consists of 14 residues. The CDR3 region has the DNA TGTGCCAGCAGCACGGGGACAGGGGGAGACGAGCAGTACTTC. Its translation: CASSTGTGGDEQYF.

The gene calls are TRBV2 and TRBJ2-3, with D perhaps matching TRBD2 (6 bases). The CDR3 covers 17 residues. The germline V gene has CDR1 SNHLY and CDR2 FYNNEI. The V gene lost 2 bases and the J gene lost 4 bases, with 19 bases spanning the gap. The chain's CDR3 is CASSERRSSPGADTQYF. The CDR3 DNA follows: TGTGCCAGCAGTGAAAGGAGGTCTTCCCCGGGGGCAGATACGCAGTATTTT.

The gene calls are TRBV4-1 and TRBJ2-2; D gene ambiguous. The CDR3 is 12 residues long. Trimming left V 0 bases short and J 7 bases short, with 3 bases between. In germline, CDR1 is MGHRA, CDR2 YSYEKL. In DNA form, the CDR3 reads TGCGCCAGCAGCCAAGATCTCGGGGAGCTGTTTTTT. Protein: CASSQDLGELFF.

The CDR3 protein is CASSPGQNNEQFF. CDR3 bases: TGTGCCAGCAGCCCGGGACAGAACAATGAGCAGTTCTTC. V usage is TRBV5-8 and J usage is TRBJ2-1; 7 bases are a match to TRBD1. J gave up 5 bases and V 4 bases, and 3 bases lay outside the gene matches. CDR1 is SGHTS, CDR2 YDEGEE, per germline. The CDR3 sequence is 13 residues long.

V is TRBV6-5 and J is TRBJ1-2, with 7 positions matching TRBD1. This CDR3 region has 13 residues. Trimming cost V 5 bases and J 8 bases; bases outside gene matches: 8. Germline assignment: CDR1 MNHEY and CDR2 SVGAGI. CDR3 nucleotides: TGTGCCAGCAGTCCATATTTGGGACAGGGCTACACCTTC. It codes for CASSPYLGQGYTF.

The CDR3: CASSQDTRGAQHF. The CDR3 DNA is TGCGCCAGCAGCCAAGATACTCGGGGCGCCCAGCATTTT. The rearrangement uses TRBV4-1 and TRBJ1-5; tentative D call: TRBD1 (5 bases). Germline V CDR1 and CDR2: MGHRA, YSYEKL. This CDR3 comprises 13 residues. The ends were cut back, 0 bases at V and 11 bases at J, with 11 bases in the middle.

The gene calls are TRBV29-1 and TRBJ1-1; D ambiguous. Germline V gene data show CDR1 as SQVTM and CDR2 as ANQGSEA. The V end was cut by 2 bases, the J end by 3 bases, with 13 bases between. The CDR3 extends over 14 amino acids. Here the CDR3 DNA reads TGCAGCGTTGAATCCGGATTAAGGGACACTGAAGCTTTCTTT. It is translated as CSVESGLRDTEAFF. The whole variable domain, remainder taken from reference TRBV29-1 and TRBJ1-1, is SAVISQKPSRDICQRGTSLTIQCQVDSQVTMMFWYRQQPGQSLTLIATANQGSEATYESGFVIDKFPISRPNLTFSTLTVSNMSPEDSSIYLCSVESGLRDTEAFFGQGTRLTVV.

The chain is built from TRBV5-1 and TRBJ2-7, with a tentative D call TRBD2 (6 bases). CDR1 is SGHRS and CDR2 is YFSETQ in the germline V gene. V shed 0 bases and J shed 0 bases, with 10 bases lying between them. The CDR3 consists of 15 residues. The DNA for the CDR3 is TGCGCCAGCAGCTTGGGCGGGACGAGCTCCTACGAGCAGTACTTC. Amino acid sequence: CASSLGGTSSYEQYF.

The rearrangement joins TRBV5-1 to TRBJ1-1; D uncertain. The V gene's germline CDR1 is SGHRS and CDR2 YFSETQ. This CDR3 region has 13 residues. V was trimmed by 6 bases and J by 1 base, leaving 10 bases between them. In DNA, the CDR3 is TGCGCCAGCACACGAGGGAGGAACACTGAAGCTTTCTTT. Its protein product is CASTRGRNTEAFF.

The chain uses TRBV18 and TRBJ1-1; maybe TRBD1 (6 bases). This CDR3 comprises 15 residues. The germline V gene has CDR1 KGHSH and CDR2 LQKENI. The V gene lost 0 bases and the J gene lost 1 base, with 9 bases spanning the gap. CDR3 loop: CASSPPGGRNTEAFF. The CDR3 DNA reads TGTGCCAGCTCACCACCGGGGGGCAGGAACACTGAAGCTTTCTTT.

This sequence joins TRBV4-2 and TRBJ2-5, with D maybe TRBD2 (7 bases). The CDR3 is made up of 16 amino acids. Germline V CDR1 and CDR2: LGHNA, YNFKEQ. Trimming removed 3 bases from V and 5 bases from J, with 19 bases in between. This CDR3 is CASSQKLGGAGETQYF. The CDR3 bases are TGTGCCAGCAGCCAGAAGCTTGGGGGGGCGGGGGAGACCCAGTACTTC.

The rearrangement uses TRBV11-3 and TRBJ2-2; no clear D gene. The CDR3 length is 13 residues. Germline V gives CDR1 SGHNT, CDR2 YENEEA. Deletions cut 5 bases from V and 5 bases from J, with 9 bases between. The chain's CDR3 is CASSLLSTGELFF. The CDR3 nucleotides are TGTGCCAGCAGCCTACTATCTACCGGGGAGCTGTTTTTT.

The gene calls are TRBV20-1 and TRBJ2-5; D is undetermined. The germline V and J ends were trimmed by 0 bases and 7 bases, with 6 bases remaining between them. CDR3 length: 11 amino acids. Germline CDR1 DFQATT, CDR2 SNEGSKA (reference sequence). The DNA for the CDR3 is TGCAGTGCTAGAGATACCTGGACCCAGTACTTC. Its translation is CSARDTWTQYF.

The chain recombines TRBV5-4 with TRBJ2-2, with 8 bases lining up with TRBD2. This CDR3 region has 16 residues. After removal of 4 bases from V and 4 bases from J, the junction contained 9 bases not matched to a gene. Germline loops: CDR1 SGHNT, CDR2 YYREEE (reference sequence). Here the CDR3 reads CASSNPLAGLTGELFF. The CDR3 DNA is TGTGCCAGCAGCAACCCCTTAGCGGGACTCACCGGGGAGCTGTTTTTT.

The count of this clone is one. The CDR3 DNA reads TGTGCCAGCTCGCCCACTCAGAGCTCTGGAAACACCATATATTTT. Residues: CASSPTQSSGNTIYF. The rearrangement links TRBV18 to TRBJ1-3, with D uncertain. The ends were cut back, 6 bases at V and 0 bases at J, with 12 bases in the middle. Per germline, CDR1 KGHSH and CDR2 LQKENI. This CDR3 comprises 15 residues. The complete variable domain, with remaining parts taken from reference TRBV18 and TRBJ1-3, reads NAGVMQNPRHLVRRRGQEARLRCSPMKGHSHVYWYRQLPEEGLKFMVYLQKENIIDESGMPKERFSAEFPKEGPSILRIQQVVRGDSAAYFCASSPTQSSGNTIYFGEGSWLTVV.

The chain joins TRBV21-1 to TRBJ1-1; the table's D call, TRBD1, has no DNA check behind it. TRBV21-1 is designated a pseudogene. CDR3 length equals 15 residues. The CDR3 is CASSKWDRMNTEAFF. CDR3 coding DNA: TGTGCCAGCAGCAAATGGGACAGGATGAACACTGAAGCTTTCTTT.

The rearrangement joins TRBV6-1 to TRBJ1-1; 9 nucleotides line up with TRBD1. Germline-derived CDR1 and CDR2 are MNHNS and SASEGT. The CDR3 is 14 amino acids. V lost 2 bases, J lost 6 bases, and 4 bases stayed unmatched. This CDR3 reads CASSETQGAAEAFF. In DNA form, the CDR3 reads TGTGCCAGCAGTGAAACACAGGGGGCGGCTGAAGCTTTCTTT.

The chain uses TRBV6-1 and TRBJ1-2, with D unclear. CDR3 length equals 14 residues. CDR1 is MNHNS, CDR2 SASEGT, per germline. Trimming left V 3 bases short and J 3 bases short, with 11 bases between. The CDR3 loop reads CASSDILGDYGYTF. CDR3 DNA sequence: TGTGCCAGCAGTGATATCCTTGGGGACTATGGCTACACCTTC.

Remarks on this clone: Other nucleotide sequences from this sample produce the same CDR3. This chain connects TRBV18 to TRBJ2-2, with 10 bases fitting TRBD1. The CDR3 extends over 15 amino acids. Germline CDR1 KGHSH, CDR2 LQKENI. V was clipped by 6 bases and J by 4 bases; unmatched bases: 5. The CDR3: CASSPGTGATGELFF. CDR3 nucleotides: TGTGCCAGCTCTCCCGGGACAGGGGCCACCGGGGAGCTGTTTTTT.

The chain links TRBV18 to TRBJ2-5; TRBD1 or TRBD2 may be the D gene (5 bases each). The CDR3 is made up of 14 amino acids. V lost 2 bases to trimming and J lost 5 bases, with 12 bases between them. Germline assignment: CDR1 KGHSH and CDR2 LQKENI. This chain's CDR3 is CASSPRQGEETQYF. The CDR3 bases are TGTGCCAGCTCACCAAGGCAGGGAGAGGAGACCCAGTACTTC.